The rows below give T cell receptor beta chains drawn from one sample of a study of breast tumors, draining lymph nodes, adjacent tissues. Each CDR3 protein is one row after TCRdb ran MiXCR on the multiplex PCR reads. Here the sample spans about 8,300 distinct CDR3 sequences, roughly 41% being singletons. The source material was tumor-adjacent breast tissue. All receptors derive from a female donor with breast cancer. Some clones in this sample may be carry-over from other donors' samples. CDR3s leave out the opening cysteine and the closing phenylalanine or tryptophan. Not every row has a clone size; where given, it reads once, few, many or a size class.

TRBJ2-5 | medium-sized | TRBV5-1 | ASSLRGVETQY
TRBJ2-5 | medium-sized | TRBV24-1 | ATGEDSGVGTQY
TRBJ1-2 | many | TRBV28 | ASSPIKTGTDYGYT
TRBJ2-5 | once | TRBV15 | ATSRPGQANEETQY
TRBJ2-1 | many | TRBV11-2 | ASSADSYNEQF
TRBJ2-2 | NA | TRBV6-1 | ATSATAANTGELF
TRBJ2-1 | NA | TRBV10-1 | ASSPRTGNYNEQF
TRBJ2-7 | NA | TRBV10-1 | ASNDVGRTGGEQY
TRBJ1-5 | many | TRBV6-1 | ASSEAMGAYSNQPQH
TRBJ2-5 | medium-sized | TRBV4-2 | ASSHVGTSGRETQY
TRBJ1-3 | many | TRBV11-2 | ASSFLLESPGNTIY
TRBJ2-5 | many | TRBV20-1 | SALGGLRRETQY
TRBJ2-2 | many | TRBV5-1 | ASSPESWLTTGELF
TRBJ2-1 | NA | TRBV12-5 | ASGLGVGNEQF
TRBJ1-2 | medium-sized | TRBV4-2 | ASSQGGTGEFYGYT
TRBJ2-7 | NA | TRBV12-3/TRBV12-4 | ASSPGTAQQY
TRBJ1-5 | medium-sized | TRBV19 | ASSRATGGNQPQH
TRBJ2-1 | NA | TRBV7-3 | ASSLSGGFYNEQF
TRBJ1-1 | few | TRBV7-9 | ASRHYKVNTEAF
TRBJ2-7 | NA | TRBV6-1 | ASRYRLAGETYEQY
TRBJ1-5 | many | TRBV5-4 | ASSLDNQPQH
TRBJ2-3 | many | TRBV20-1 | STSGTPTDTQY
TRBJ2-1 | many | TRBV7-6 | ASSSLARGGAGNEQF
TRBJ2-3 | NA | TRBV7-7 | ASSLDITSPTSTDTQY
TRBJ2-1 | NA | TRBV20-1 | SAKGLAEGVLLIRF
TRBJ2-7 | many | TRBV27 | ASSLGAGALYEQY
TRBJ2-7 | NA | TRBV9 | ASSPSGLAATYEQY
TRBJ1-5 | many | TRBV28 | ASSSPFNQPQH
TRBJ2-7 | medium-sized | TRBV19 | ASSIDSSTYEQY
TRBJ2-3 | NA | TRBV4-2 | ASSSGDTQY
TRBJ2-7 | NA | TRBV29-1 | STRLAGQDEQY
TRBJ1-2 | medium-sized | TRBV5-6 | ASSLALPRGQGDYGYT
TRBJ2-7 | medium-sized | TRBV10-3 | AISRTGGLYEQY
TRBJ1-2 | large | TRBV20-1 | SAIGQTGTGYT
TRBJ1-3 | many | TRBV28 | ASSRWDGASGNTIY
TRBJ2-2 | NA | TRBV2 | ASRRGTGNTGELF
TRBJ1-5 | many | TRBV6-1 | ASSERGGGSTYSNQPQH
TRBJ2-1 | few | TRBV20-1 | SARAALWEGVKYNEQF
TRBJ2-7 | NA | TRBV7-2 | ASSQTSGRKYEQY
TRBJ2-7 | medium-sized | TRBV20-1 | SARDSTSGRAQY
TRBJ2-5 | many | TRBV30 | AWSAGLAGLRETQY
TRBJ1-4 | many | TRBV5-4 | ASSLGGTGDEKLF
TRBJ1-2 | once | TRBV5-4 | ASTSGEYNGYT
TRBJ1-1 | NA | TRBV5-1 | ASSLGGFSEAF
TRBJ2-3 | many | TRBV6-5 | ASTRRRGTSGRGTDTQY
TRBJ2-7 | NA | TRBV19 | ASSILGQGSSYEQY
TRBJ2-7 | many | TRBV28 | ASSLAGTYEQY
TRBJ1-2 | NA | TRBV29-1 | SFRLSNYGYT
TRBJ1-5 | medium-sized | TRBV15 | ATSRDQGAGNQPQH
TRBJ2-7 | medium-sized | TRBV9 | ASSVAPTSALEQY
TRBJ2-7 | many | TRBV28 | ASGRLGLSYEQY